Described below is a single T cell receptor (beta chain) sequence and its context. What it recognizes is unknown. The data originate from a study of blood T cells in healthy people across ages. With 4 bases removed from V and 7 bases from J, the gap between germline ends came to 10 bases. Germline assignment: CDR1 KGHDR and CDR2 SFDVKD. The CDR3 is 13 residues long. Combining a sample-barcoded 5' primer with a J-beta primer mix, a second PCR ran for 7 to 11 cycles. Researchers report that a template-switch adaptor with 12 random nucleotides tagged each cDNA molecule. TCRdb redid the calling of the 5' RACE reads with MiXCR, one entry per CDR3 protein. The sample consists of roughly 800,000 distinct CDR3 sequences, roughly 64% of them appearing once. General study findings and limits: Naive CD4+ cell counts and diversity both ran higher in long-lived than in aged donors. As naive T cell percentage varied, TCR beta diversity correlated strongly with it.

Sequenced sample: blood. V and J are TRBV24-1 and TRBJ2-1; D is unresolved. The receptor comes from a man younger than 40 in good health. In DNA form, the CDR3 reads TGTGCCACCAGTGACCACTCTGGGAATGAGCAGTTCTTC. It yields the protein CATSDHSGNEQFF.